The T cell receptor (beta chain) described here comes from a study of blood T cell repertoires in COVID-19. About the research overall: COVID-19 samples collected from the United States, Italy and Spain covered acute and convalescent phases.

Here immunoSEQ multiplex PCR was the method, and the copy in TCRdb shows in-frame clones only, minus some. This sample has about 190,000 clones; roughly nine tenths occur once, and the top ten carry less than 1.5%. The clonotype originates from a man under 40 with acute or convalescent COVID-19. Sequencing was carried out using peripheral blood.

Here the CDR3 DNA reads TGTGCCAGTAGTCTGGGACTAGTGAACACCGGGGAGCTGTTTTTT. Translated, it gives CASSLGLVNTGELFF. The chain joins TRBV19 to TRBJ2-2; 8 bases line up with TRBD2. The ends lost 5 bases at V and 1 base at J; junction bases unmatched: 3. Germline loops: CDR1 LNHDA, CDR2 SQIVND (reference sequence). The CDR3 is 15 amino acids.